These 7 T cell receptor beta chains were all obtained from the same sample, sequenced in a study of T cell repertoires in cytomegalovirus infection (dated by TCRdb to between 2018 and 2021). The instrument was an Illumina HiSeq 1500. TCRdb reworked the public reads: Q25 trimming with fastp, MiXCR clone assembly, productive beta chains retained. Rows merge per CDR3 protein into single entries with the most common DNA and genes. The table for this sample lists hundreds of thousands of distinct CDR3 sequences; 24% of them were counted only once. The biggest ten clones account for 8% of the sample. The sequenced sample was CD8+ T cells from PBMCs. Source of these receptors: a human donor in good health (CMV status not recorded). Some clones in this sample may be carry-over from other donors' samples.

This chain uses TRBV6-2 or TRBV6-3 with TRBJ1-3, with D uncertain. V gave up 7 bases and J gave up 1 base, with 5 bases separating them. The CDR3 length is 12 residues. The germline V gene has CDR1 MNHEY and CDR2 SVGEGT. The CDR3 loop is CASTVSGNTIYF. DNA for the CDR3: TGTGCCAGCACGGTATCTGGAAACACCATATATTTT.

The V gene is TRBV14, the J gene TRBJ2-7, with D perhaps assigned TRBD1 or TRBD2 (7 bases each). V gave up 4 bases and J gave up 3 bases, with 13 bases separating them. Germline CDR1 and CDR2: SGHDN and FVKESK. This CDR3 comprises 14 residues. CDR3: CASSPQGGFYEQYF. The CDR3 bases are TGTGCCAGCAGCCCCCAGGGGGGGTTCTACGAGCAGTACTTC.

There are a few counts of this clonotype. The chain combines TRBV14 with TRBJ1-1, with unresolved D. This CDR3 region has 13 residues. The germline gives CDR1 SGHDN, CDR2 FVKESK. V was trimmed by 4 bases and J by 2 bases, leaving 8 bases between them. CDR3 sequence reads: CASSLIINTEAFF. Here the CDR3 DNA reads TGTGCCAGCAGCCTTATAATAAACACTGAAGCTTTCTTT.

This clonotype has ten or more counts. V and J are TRBV7-6 and TRBJ1-6; the match to TRBD1 covers 7 bases. This CDR3 contains 17 residues. CDR1 is SGHVS, CDR2 FNYEAQ, per germline. J was trimmed by 10 bases and V by 1 base; bases with no gene match: 13. The DNA for the CDR3 is TGTGCCAGCAGCTTAGGACGGAGGGGACAGACCTTATCACCCCTCCACTTT. This translates into CASSLGRRGQTLSPLHF.

This clonotype was seen a handful of times. CDR3 sequence: CSPYGVSYGYTF. In nucleotides, the CDR3 is TGCAGTCCCTACGGGGTGAGCTATGGCTACACCTTC. The chain combines TRBV20-1 with TRBJ1-2; D is undetermined. The germline V and J ends were trimmed by 8 bases and 4 bases, with 14 bases remaining between them. Germline CDR1 DFQATT, CDR2 SNEGSKA (reference sequence). The CDR3 length is 12 residues.

This chain links TRBV5-5 with TRBJ2-7, with 8 nucleotides matching TRBD1. The CDR3 contains 14 residues. J was trimmed by 3 bases and V by 6 bases; bases with no gene match: 8. The germline V gene encodes CDR1 SGHKS and CDR2 YYEKEE (reference sequence). As DNA, the CDR3 is TGTGCCAGCACCACGGGGACAGGCTTCTACGAGCAGTACTTC. Protein product: CASTTGTGFYEQYF.

This clonotype came up many times. V gene TRBV2 combines with J gene TRBJ2-6; a possible D gene is TRBD1 (6 bases). V lost 5 bases, J lost 0 bases, and 11 bases lay in between. Germline V CDR1 and CDR2: SNHLY, FYNNEI. The CDR3 contains 16 residues. The CDR3 sequence is CASSSGHDSGANVLTF. Here the CDR3 DNA reads TGTGCCAGCAGTTCGGGACACGACTCTGGGGCCAACGTCCTGACTTTC. Full variable domain (remainder filled in from reference TRBV2 and TRBJ2-6): EPEVTQTPSHQVTQMGQEVILRCVPISNHLYFYWYRQILGQKVEFLVSFYNNEISEKSEIFDDQFSVERPDGSNFTLKIRSTKLEDSAMYFCASSSGHDSGANVLTFGAGSRLTVL.